This T cell receptor (beta chain) was identified in a study of T cell responses to AZD1222 COVID-19 vaccine (dated by TCRdb to 2020 to 2022). For the study in its entirety: Because spike-specific TCR depth and breadth did not differ between the two schedules, AZD1222 recipients who got a second dose at roughly 4 weeks were pooled with those who got a second dose at roughly 12 weeks. TCR sequencing was performed for 230 to 250 trial participants, of whom about 200 were given two doses of AZD1222 and roughly 25 were given two doses of MenACWY control vaccine. Enrollment into the trials was organized by age into subgroups of 18-55, 56-69 and 70-plus years, and those subgroups contained about 160, 30 and 59 TCR-sequenced participants, respectively.

The intended sense of this specimen's time point label: baseline before first vaccination. Vaccinee samples came from UK trials COV001 and COV002, including a single-blind randomized controlled phase 2/3 trial of AZD1222 (ChAdOx1 nCoV-19) in healthy adults. For TCRbeta chain sequencing, PBMC samples from trial participants were taken at day 0 and at day 28 after the second dose. The table lists this clone with a count of one. The target of this receptor is not known. Base qualities were left out, and no much larger clone turns up one base away. The paper as a whole reports these results and caveats: After two AZD1222 doses, spike-specific TCR breadth and depth were significantly higher than at day 0 and than in MenACWY recipients. Epitopes outside the regions mutated in the B.1.351 and B.1.1.7 variants were reportedly recognized by nearly half of the unique spike-specific TCRs. Participants were mostly white British and included more females than males, and it was suggested by the authors that clonal diversity may have been underestimated. Because no day 14 peak-response samples were available, the repertoires could be characterized only after the peak T cell response. Vaccine-associated CD4 TCRs spanned the whole spike protein, with dominant responses in regions 160-218 and 743-854. The 56-69-year group was small, and its depth increase did not reach significance, likely because of low power. Conclusions about previously exposed vaccinees are limited because only five or six AZD1222 recipients were SARS-CoV-2 seropositive at baseline.

The CDR3 regions of human TCRbeta chains were subjected to immunosequencing. In the paper's pipeline: TCRs in the repertoires were matched against a reference library of SARS-CoV-2-specific TCRs that had been generated with the MIRA antigen-specificity platform. Breadth was defined as the fraction of unique TCRs that were SARS-CoV-2-associated. Depth was defined as the fraction of total T cells that were SARS-CoV-2-associated. Using the MIRA data, every spike-specific TCR was mapped to the spike region that the TCR reacted to and assigned to either a CD4 or a CD8 class. Log10-transformed breadth and depth values were compared by one-way ANOVA with Sidak's multiple comparisons tests. The clones in this table, taken by TCRdb from immuneACCESS, are in-frame only. Not every clone is retained; where verified, under half of the shortfall comes from an unresolved V gene, and the cause of the rest is unknown. Clone size and V and J calls were adopted from that table, with D and trimming inferred from the DNA. For this sample there are around 110,000 clones; about 90% appear just once. Approximately 5% of the sample is in the top ten clones.

The clonotype was recovered from an adult in good health. The source material was peripheral blood, sampled on day 0 of AZD1222 vaccination.

The encoded CDR3 is CASSLSFPNNEQFF. The sequence in DNA is TGTGCCAGCAGCTTAAGTTTTCCAAACAATGAGCAGTTCTTC. The rearranged segments are TRBV7-3 and TRBJ2-1; the D gene cannot be named for sure. From the cysteine through the phenylalanine, the CDR3 covers 14 amino acids. Of all the DNA, just the CDR3 is kept, 42 bases in frame from base 1. V loses 1 base, J loses 5 bases, and the germline ends lie 9 bases apart. Reading the germline V gene gives CDR1 SGHTA and CDR2 FQGTGA.